This T cell receptor (beta chain) was observed in a study of T cell responses to AZD1222 COVID-19 vaccine. For the study at large: Second doses that came at about 4 or about 12 weeks were put together. Study-wide findings and caveats: Among AZD1222 vaccinees, only 5 to 7 were seropositive at baseline. The donors showed a predominance of white British ancestry and of females, with possible underestimation of clonal diversity.

As to this clone: The antigen is not known.

Only in-frame clones appear in the TCRdb table, and some are missing; sequencing was by immunoSEQ multiplex PCR. Among 150,000 to 200,000 clones, 90% were seen once, and the ten largest hold roughly 6%. V lost 5 bases and J 2 bases, leaving 13 bases between the germline ends. CDR1 is SEHNR, CDR2 FQNEAQ, per germline (reference sequence). This CDR3 has 15 residues. The TCR sequence derives from an adult in good health. Sequencing was performed on peripheral blood, taken on day 0 of AZD1222 vaccination. V and J are TRBV7-9 and TRBJ2-4; D is possibly TRBD2 (5 bases). The CDR3 DNA follows: TGTGCCAGCAGCCACGAGGGATCGACCAAAAACATTCAGTACTTC. It translates to CASSHEGSTKNIQYF.